This entry describes one T cell receptor beta chain. No DNA is shown, since the ends of the CDR3 on it are uncertain; the CDR3 is the one TCRdb lists. These data are taken from a study of memory CD4+ T cells and cytomegalovirus serostatus. The sort gate was single viable CD3+CD4+CD8-CD45RO+ cells for memory CD4+ T cells. Sequenced by immunoSEQ multiplex PCR; TCRdb stores in-frame clones only, minus some. The table lists some 41,000 clones, approximately 80% of them singletons. Sequenced sample: memory CD4+ T cells from blood. This clonotype originated in an adult in good health and CMV-seronegative.

The CDR3 here is CASSSSGRVGAQYF. The chain is built from TRBV28 and TRBJ2-5. The CDR3 length equals 14 residues, ends included. The germline CDR1 and CDR2 sequences are MDHEN and SYDVKM.